A selection of T cell receptor beta chains follows, all from one sample in a study of neurological immune-mediated disorders. TCRdb independently ran MiXCR on the 5' RACE reads; one entry per CDR3 protein. The sample has about 59,000 distinct CDR3 sequences; about 24% are singletons. The sample was PBMCs. These receptors came from a man aged 55 to 70 with HTLV-1-associated myelopathy (HAM/TSP). Both conserved end residues are part of each CDR3. The D gene is left open where the match is weak. The size entry is marked missing in some rows and otherwise reads once, few, many or a size class.

J | size | D | V | CDR3 | DNA
TRBJ1-6 | many | TRBD1 | TRBV6-5 | CASRDRAMLGSPLHF | TGTGCCAGCCGGGACAGGGCAATGCTGGGTTCACCCCTCCACTTT
TRBJ2-3 | many | NA | TRBV6-5 | CASIGPSTDTQYF | TGTGCCAGCATAGGACCTAGCACAGATACGCAGTATTTT
TRBJ2-7 | NA | NA | TRBV20-1 | CSARGPGGFYEQYF | TGCAGTGCTAGAGGACCAGGCGGATTCTACGAGCAGTACTTC
TRBJ2-5 | many | TRBD2 | TRBV7-9 | CATESGRETQYF | TGTGCCACCGAGAGCGGGAGGGAGACCCAGTACTTC
TRBJ2-2 | few | NA | TRBV20-1 | CSARAPGTGELFF | TGCAGTGCTAGGGCACCGGGCACCGGGGAGCTGTTTTTT
TRBJ1-1 | many | TRBD1 | TRBV12-3/TRBV12-4 | CASSLGQGNTEAFF | TGTGCCAGCAGTTTGGGACAGGGTAACACTGAAGCTTTCTTT
TRBJ1-2 | many | TRBD1 | TRBV6-6 | CASSPNRQGADGYTF | TGTGCCAGCAGCCCGAATCGACAGGGCGCGGATGGCTACACCTTC
TRBJ1-1 | many | NA | TRBV5-1 | CASSSGRSAWDTEAFF | TGCGCCAGCAGCTCAGGACGATCAGCTTGGGACACTGAAGCTTTCTTT
TRBJ2-2 | once | NA | TRBV3-1 | CASRQPLMGELFF | TGTGCCAGCAGACAACCGCTTATGGGGGAGCTGTTTTTT
TRBJ2-5 | many | NA | TRBV10-3 | CAISDPAEGETQYF | TGTGCCATCAGTGATCCGGCAGAGGGAGAGACCCAGTACTTC
TRBJ2-1 | NA | TRBD1 | TRBV18 | CASSPNSGQAYNEQFF | TGTGCCAGCTCACCGAATTCCGGACAGGCCTACAATGAGCAGTTCTTC
TRBJ2-5 | few | TRBD2 | TRBV20-1 | CSASPRTSRQETQYF | TGCAGTGCTAGCCCCCGGACTAGCCGCCAAGAGACCCAGTACTTC
TRBJ2-3 | few | TRBD1 | TRBV20-1 | CSARTGGSTDTQYF | TGCAGTGCCAGAACAGGGGGGAGCACAGATACGCAGTATTTT
TRBJ1-1 | many | NA | TRBV5-1 | CASSRGEANTEAFF | TGCGCCAGCAGCCGCGGGGAGGCTAACACTGAAGCTTTCTTT
TRBJ2-5 | many | TRBD2 | TRBV20-1 | CSAALPRYLAGGLLETQYF | TGCAGTGCTGCCCTACCGCGATATTTAGCGGGAGGGCTCCTAGAGACCCAGTACTTC
TRBJ2-3 | many | NA | TRBV6-5 | CASSYSLGGIGTDTQYF | TGTGCCAGCAGTTACTCCCTTGGCGGGATTGGTACAGATACGCAGTATTTT
TRBJ2-2 | many | TRBD2 | TRBV7-3 | CASSLTAGGASGELFF | TGTGCCAGCAGCCTCACGGCGGGAGGAGCCTCCGGGGAGCTGTTTTTT
TRBJ1-4 | many | NA | TRBV9 | CASSLTQNNEKLFF | TGTGCCAGCAGCCTTACGCAGAATAATGAAAAACTGTTTTTT
TRBJ2-3 | NA | TRBD1 | TRBV5-1 | CASSLTGQGLNTDTQYF | TGCGCCAGCAGCTTGACCGGACAGGGATTAAACACAGATACGCAGTATTTT
TRBJ2-1 | NA | TRBD2 | TRBV29-1 | CSVPLAGPYNEQFF | TGCAGCGTTCCGCTAGCGGGTCCCTACAATGAGCAGTTCTTC
TRBJ2-1 | many | TRBD1 | TRBV19 | CASTLDRVWGFF | TGTGCCAGTACCTTGGACAGGGTATGGGGGTTCTTC
TRBJ2-1 | many | TRBD2 | TRBV5-1 | CASSFRTPSGPNNEQFF | TGCGCCAGCAGCTTCCGAACCCCTAGCGGGCCCAACAATGAGCAGTTCTTC
TRBJ2-3 | many | NA | TRBV20-1 | CSARWTPDTQYF | TGCAGTGCTAGATGGACACCAGATACGCAGTATTTT
TRBJ1-5 | many | TRBD1 | TRBV5-1 | CTSGGTGYSNQPQHF | TGCACCTCGGGGGGGACAGGCTATAGCAATCAGCCCCAGCATTTT
TRBJ2-7 | many | NA | TRBV5-1 | CASSLAVSVEEQYF | TGCGCCAGCAGCTTGGCCGTCTCCGTTGAGGAGCAGTACTTC
TRBJ2-3 | many | TRBD2 | TRBV20-1 | CSARTSGSGVLGTDTQYF | TGCAGTGCCAGGACTAGCGGGAGTGGGGTTTTGGGCACAGATACGCAGTATTTT
TRBJ2-3 | many | TRBD1 | TRBV18 | CASSTGVDTQYF | TGTGCCAGCTCAACAGGGGTCGATACGCAGTATTTT
TRBJ2-3 | NA | NA | TRBV4-1 | CASSRGPGAPRDTQYF | TGCGCCAGCAGCCGCGGCCCGGGGGCCCCCAGAGATACGCAGTATTTT
TRBJ2-3 | many | TRBD2 | TRBV4-1 | CASSQGVAGSSTDTQYF | TGCGCCAGCAGCCAGGGGGTAGCGGGATCTAGCACAGATACGCAGTATTTT
TRBJ2-7 | many | NA | TRBV24-1 | CATSDGDEQYF | TGTGCCACCAGTGATGGTGACGAGCAGTACTTC
TRBJ1-1 | many | NA | TRBV12-3/TRBV12-4 | CASSPNLGGNTEAFF | TGTGCCAGCAGTCCTAATCTCGGAGGGAACACTGAAGCTTTCTTT
TRBJ2-3 | few | NA | TRBV12-3/TRBV12-4 | CASSLRGRSTDTQYF | TGTGCCAGCAGTTTGAGGGGTCGCAGCACAGATACGCAGTATTTT
TRBJ1-1 | many | NA | TRBV5-5 | CASSLDQNTEAFF | TGTGCCAGCAGCTTGGATCAGAACACTGAAGCTTTCTTT
TRBJ2-2 | many | NA | TRBV20-1 | CSARPGGVPTGELFF | TGCAGTGCTAGACCAGGCGGGGTCCCCACCGGGGAGCTGTTTTTT
TRBJ1-2 | NA | NA | TRBV11-2 | CASSLQCALVYTF | TGTGCCAGCAGCTTGCAGTGTGCTTTGGTCTACACCTTC
TRBJ2-1 | many | NA | TRBV7-2 | CASSKQEYEQFF | TGTGCCAGCAGCAAACAGGAGTATGAGCAGTTCTTC
TRBJ2-3 | many | TRBD1 | TRBV29-1 | CSVEGIQGDSTDTQYF | TGCAGCGTTGAAGGTATACAGGGGGACAGCACAGATACGCAGTATTTT
TRBJ2-3 | many | NA | TRBV10-1 | CASLYDTSTDTQYF | TGCGCCAGTCTCTACGATACTAGCACAGATACGCAGTATTTT
TRBJ1-4 | many | TRBD1 | TRBV7-2 | CASSHQGATNEKLFF | TGTGCCAGCAGCCACCAGGGGGCAACTAATGAAAAACTGTTTTTT
TRBJ2-7 | many | NA | TRBV28 | CASSLIGQNPGEQYF | TGTGCCAGCAGTTTGATTGGCCAAAACCCTGGCGAGCAGTACTTC
TRBJ2-2 | many | TRBD1 | TRBV12-3/TRBV12-4 | CASSLGQGATGELFF | TGTGCCAGCAGCCTGGGACAGGGGGCCACCGGGGAGCTGTTTTTT
TRBJ2-7 | NA | TRBD1 | TRBV4-1 | CASSLSLGTGGYEQYF | TGCGCCAGCAGCCTAAGCCTAGGGACAGGGGGCTACGAGCAGTACTTC
TRBJ2-1 | many | TRBD1 | TRBV5-1 | CARDREDEQFF | TGCGCCAGGGACAGGGAAGATGAGCAGTTCTTC
TRBJ2-4 | many | NA | TRBV5-1 | CASSTASDLDIQYF | TGCGCCAGCAGCACGGCTAGCGATTTGGACATTCAGTACTTC
TRBJ2-1 | medium-sized | TRBD1 | TRBV4-1 | CASSGPTGGTYNEQFF | TGCGCCAGCAGCGGACCGACAGGGGGGACATACAATGAGCAGTTCTTC
TRBJ2-1 | NA | NA | TRBV20-1 | CSVRDSSYNEQFF | TGCAGTGTTAGAGACAGCTCCTACAATGAGCAGTTCTTC
TRBJ2-7 | many | NA | TRBV7-9 | CASSLAQGTSEQYF | TGTGCCAGCAGCTTAGCGCAAGGTACCAGCGAGCAGTACTTC
TRBJ2-2 | many | NA | TRBV5-1 | CASSLAEIPNTGELFF | TGCGCCAGCAGCTTGGCCGAGATCCCGAACACCGGGGAGCTGTTTTTT
TRBJ1-2 | many | NA | TRBV20-1 | CSARDSTGGYGYTF | TGCAGTGCTAGAGATTCGACAGGCGGCTATGGCTACACCTTC